Shown below are 20 T cell receptor beta chains from a single sample sequenced in a study of control samples from healthy donors and cancer patients. TCRdb keeps only in-frame clones here, not all; method: immunoSEQ multiplex PCR. The sample comprises 190,000 or so clones, around 93% of which are singletons, and more than 1.1% rests with the top ten. What was sequenced was blood. These receptors all come from a man between 18 and 35 years old in good health.

The CDR3 is CASIIQEYGYTF. In DNA, the CDR3 is TGTGCCAGCATTATACAGGAATATGGCTACACCTTC. The rearrangement joins TRBV6-6 to TRBJ1-2, with TRBD1 as a possible D gene (5 bases). CDR1 and CDR2 (germline): MNHNY, SVGAGI (reference sequence). The CDR3 extends over 12 amino acids. V lost 7 bases, J lost 5 bases, and 11 bases lay in between.

The J gene is TRBJ2-7, the V gene TRBV3-1 (or the pseudogene TRBV3-2), with 9 bases aligning to TRBD2. The junction had 20 bases not matched to a gene; V was cut back by 6 bases and J by 5 bases. The CDR3 extends over 18 amino acids. CDR1 and CDR2 from the germline V gene are LGHDT and YNNKEL (reference sequence). The CDR3 protein is CASSPSGGGAPRFHEQYF. The CDR3 coding sequence is TGTGCCAGCAGTCCTTCCGGCGGGGGGGCCCCTCGATTCCACGAGCAGTACTTC.

V is TRBV5-1 and J is TRBJ1-5, with D perhaps matching TRBD1 (5 bases). CDR3 length: 13 amino acids. Germline lookup yields CDR1 SGHRS and CDR2 YFSETQ. Trimming cost V 7 bases and J 6 bases, with 14 bases left between them. This chain's CDR3 is CASARDGGQPQHF. In nucleotides, the CDR3 is TGCGCCAGCGCCCGGGACGGCGGTCAGCCCCAGCATTTT.

The table lists this clone with a count of one. The genes are TRBV5-4 and TRBJ2-3; 12 bases map to TRBD2. Per the germline V gene, CDR1 is SGHNT and CDR2 is YYREEE (reference sequence). The V gene end was trimmed by 4 bases and the J gene end by 5 bases; junction bases not matched to a gene: 5. There are 15 residues in the CDR3. CDR3 nucleotide sequence: TGTGCCAGCAGCCCTAGCGGGGGGGCCGGAGATACGCAGTATTTT. Its protein is CASSPSGGAGDTQYF.

The CDR3 DNA reads as TGTGCCAGCAGTGAGATATTACAGGTCTACGAGCAGTACTTC. Encoded protein: CASSEILQVYEQYF. This sequence joins TRBV6-1 and TRBJ2-7; D possibly corresponds to TRBD1 (5 bases). This CDR3 region has 14 residues. Germline CDR1 MNHNS, CDR2 SASEGT. V lost 3 bases and J lost 3, with 12 bases in between.

The rearrangement links TRBV7-9 to TRBJ1-1; the D is unclear. Germline V gives CDR1 SEHNR, CDR2 FQNEAQ (reference sequence). Deletions cut 7 bases from V and 1 base from J, with 7 bases between. The CDR3 covers 12 residues. CDR3 sequence (DNA): TGTGCCAGCAATGACGGGAACACTGAAGCTTTCTTT. This translates into CASNDGNTEAFF.

This chain links TRBV5-4 with TRBJ1-1, with 8 bases aligning to TRBD1. The CDR3 covers 15 residues. The trim removed 5 bases at V and 4 bases at J, leaving 10 bases unmatched. Germline V gene lookup returns CDR1 SGHNT and CDR2 YYREEE (reference sequence). The CDR3 DNA reads TGTGCCAGCAGACGAGACAGGGGCACAGGCACTGAAGCTTTCTTT. It codes for CASRRDRGTGTEAFF.

This chain joins TRBV5-1 and TRBJ1-2; no clear D. This CDR3 comprises 14 residues. V lost 6 bases and J 3 bases, leaving 15 bases between the germline ends. Germline V lookup: CDR1 SGHRS, CDR2 YFSETQ. The CDR3: CASTQSSGDYGYTF. CDR3 coding DNA: TGCGCCAGCACTCAATCTTCTGGGGACTATGGCTACACCTTC.

V is TRBV5-1 and J is TRBJ1-1, with no clear D. Germline lookup yields CDR1 SGHRS and CDR2 YFSETQ. The V gene lost 3 bases and the J gene lost 8 bases, with 14 bases spanning the gap. CDR3 size: 13 residues. CDR3 sequence (DNA): TGCGCCAGCAGCTACGGACCCGGAGAAGAAGCTTTCTTT. Translated, it gives CASSYGPGEEAFF. The entire variable domain, with the rest obtained from reference TRBV5-1 and TRBJ1-1, is as follows: KAGVTQTPRYLIKTRGQQVTLSCSPISGHRSVSWYQQTPGQGLQFLFEYFSETQRNKGNFPGRFSGRQFSNSRSEMNVSTLELGDSALYLCASSYGPGEEAFFGQGTRLTVV.

The V gene is TRBV21-1, the J gene TRBJ2-7. TRBV21-1 is assigned pseudogene status. The CDR3 has 13 residues. The CDR3 here is CASSKPAPYEQYF. The CDR3 nucleotides read TGTGCCAGCAGCAAACCGGCCCCATACGAGCAGTACTTC.

This clone has a single count. The genes are TRBV9 and TRBJ2-1, with 8 bases lining up with TRBD2. CDR3 size: 16 residues. V gave up 5 bases and J gave up 3 bases; unmatched junction bases: 10. Germline values: CDR1 SGDLS, CDR2 YYNGEE. The CDR3 DNA is TGTGCCAGCAGTTCCAGCGGGGGCTCTGTCTACAATGAGCAGTTCTTC. Translated: CASSSSGGSVYNEQFF. Full variable domain (remainder filled in from reference TRBV9 and TRBJ2-1): DSGVTQTPKHLITATGQRVTLRCSPRSGDLSVYWYQQSLDQGLQFLIQYYNGEERAKGNILERFSAQQFPDLHSELNLSSLELGDSALYFCASSSSGGSVYNEQFFGPGTRLTVL.

The genes are TRBV7-6 and TRBJ1-1; 9 bases align to TRBD1. V was clipped by 4 bases and J by 4 bases; unmatched bases: 7. Germline V lookup: CDR1 SGHVS, CDR2 FNYEAQ. This CDR3 is 15 amino acids long. CDR3 loop: CASSYLQGAGTEAFF. The CDR3 DNA sequence: TGTGCCAGCAGCTACCTACAGGGGGCGGGCACTGAAGCTTTCTTT.

This clone appeared once. The V and J genes are TRBV4-1 and TRBJ2-7, with TRBD1 matching 8 bases. Per the germline V gene, CDR1 is MGHRA and CDR2 is YSYEKL. V gave up 4 bases and J gave up 3 bases; unmatched junction bases: 8. This CDR3 is 15 amino acids long. The CDR3 sequence: CASSPRATGGYEQYF. CDR3 in DNA: TGCGCCAGCAGCCCCAGAGCTACAGGGGGCTACGAGCAGTACTTC.

The V call is TRBV12-3 or TRBV12-4, the J call TRBJ2-1; perhaps TRBD1 as D (5 bases). The CDR3 totals 13 residues. Trimming took off 7 bases at V and 6 bases at J, with 13 bases between the two ends. The CDR3 sequence is CASTQGRTNEQFF. CDR3 nucleotides: TGTGCCAGCACTCAGGGAAGGACCAATGAGCAGTTCTTC.

CDR3 region: CAISESNPAYEQYF. The CDR3 nucleotides read TGTGCCATCAGTGAGTCAAACCCGGCCTACGAGCAGTACTTC. The chain carries TRBV10-3 and TRBJ2-7; no reliable D call. This CDR3 spans 14 amino acids. CDR1 and CDR2 (germline): ENHRY, SYGVKD. V lost 0 bases to trimming and J lost 2 bases, with 8 bases between them.

The genes are TRBV6-6 and TRBJ1-1, with D unclear. The V gene lost 2 bases and the J gene lost 2 bases, with 9 bases spanning the gap. This CDR3 has 14 residues. Looked up from germline, CDR1 is MNHNY and CDR2 is SVGAGI (reference sequence). The CDR3 DNA sequence: TGTGCCAGCAGTTACACAGACGGAAACACTGAAGCTTTCTTT. Protein sequence: CASSYTDGNTEAFF.

Written as DNA, the CDR3 is TGTGCTAGTGGTAAGGGTGGCTCAGATACTGAAGCTTTCTTT. Its protein product is CASGKGGSDTEAFF. The chain employs TRBV12-5 and TRBJ1-1, with D uncertain. Germline loops: CDR1 LGHNT, CDR2 FRNRAP. The CDR3 length is 14 residues. Trimming pared 5 bases from V and 5 bases from J, leaving 15 bases between.

The rearrangement uses TRBV20-1 and TRBJ2-3; D uncertain. The CDR3 has 10 amino acids. CDR1 DFQATT and CDR2 SNEGSKA come from the germline V gene (reference sequence). The CDR3 DNA reads TGCAGCTGTTTAAGAGATACGCAGTATTTT. Residues: CSCLRDTQYF.

The V gene is TRBV7-8, the J gene TRBJ2-7; 11 bases match TRBD1. The CDR3 contains 15 residues. Trimming cost V 5 bases and J 1 base; bases outside gene matches: 4. Germline-derived CDR1 and CDR2 are SGHVS and FQNEAQ. The CDR3, as DNA: TGTGCCAGCAGCCTCGGGACAGGGGGTTCCTACGAGCAGTACTTC. Encoded protein: CASSLGTGGSYEQYF.

The genes are TRBV12-3 or TRBV12-4 and TRBJ1-2; tentative D call: TRBD1 (5 bases). The CDR3 covers 13 residues. Trimming cost V 5 bases and J 8 bases, with 15 bases left between them. The CDR3 DNA follows: TGTGCCAGCAGTCGGGACCTCCTGAGCGGCTACACCTTC. Its translation: CASSRDLLSGYTF.